The TCR beta chain under discussion was sequenced for a study of blood T cell repertoires in COVID-19. Germline V gene lookup returns CDR1 LGHNA and CDR2 YSLEER. The germline V and J ends were trimmed by 2 bases and 5 bases, with 18 bases remaining between them. This CDR3 comprises 17 residues. Original methodology: Using reference gene primer amplification, nucleated cell counts were estimated. This table comes from immunoSEQ multiplex PCR, and its TCRdb copy is limited to in-frame clones, with some not included. For V, J and clone size, that table is used; D and trimming come from the DNA. The sample contains about 330,000 clones, over 80% of which appear only once.

Material for sequencing was peripheral blood. V gene TRBV4-3 combines with J gene TRBJ2-2, with D possibly TRBD1 on 5 matching bases. This TCR was sampled from a man younger than 45 with COVID-19, enrolled during active disease. Here the CDR3 DNA reads TGCGCCAGCAGCCAAAATCTAAGGGAAGGGGAAACCGGGGAGCTGTTTTTT. Residues: CASSQNLREGETGELFF.